This TCR beta chain was obtained from a study of blood T cell repertoires in COVID-19. The assay was immunoSEQ multiplex PCR, and TCRdb's table has in-frame clones only and misses some. The sample holds roughly 220,000 clones, roughly 89% seen once. In terms of age and location, participants ranged from roughly 18 to 95 years and lived in roughly 22 US areas. Cohorts were assigned according to the clinical history that participants reported. Donors in Cohort 3 counted as recovered after two negative PCRs, clearance, or symptom resolution. The receptor was isolated from a woman aged 40-49 years who had recovered from COVID-19. Sequencing used PBMCs or T cells enriched from blood (not recorded which).

CDR3: CASSAGSTDTQYF. The CDR3 nucleotides read TGTGCCAGCAGCGCTGGGAGTACAGATACGCAGTATTTT. This chain links TRBV9 with TRBJ2-3; D perhaps matches TRBD2 (5 bases). Germline-derived CDR1 and CDR2 are SGDLS and YYNGEE. V was pared by 3 bases and J by 3 bases, with 8 bases between. This CDR3 has 13 amino acids.